The 11 T cell receptor beta chains below were found in one sample sequenced in a study of T cell responses to AZD1222 COVID-19 vaccine. Method: immunoSEQ multiplex PCR; TCRdb's copy keeps in-frame clones and lacks some. The sample has some 90,000 clones; 80% to 90% are singletons. The source material was peripheral blood, sampled on day 0 of AZD1222 vaccination. The receptors originated from an adult in good health.

V usage is TRBV4-2 and J usage is TRBJ1-4; tentatively, D is TRBD1 (6 bases). Germline V gene lookup returns CDR1 LGHNA and CDR2 YNFKEQ. The CDR3 covers 17 residues. V was shortened by 5 bases and J by 4 bases, with 20 bases between the two germline ends. The CDR3 is CASSGVTSTGVNEKLFF. The DNA for the CDR3 is TGTGCCAGCAGCGGAGTTACTTCGACAGGCGTTAATGAAAAACTGTTTTTT.

The genes are TRBV6-5 and TRBJ1-2; D not certain. This CDR3 spans 12 amino acids. V was pared by 7 bases and J by 7 bases, with 13 bases between. CDR1 is MNHEY, CDR2 SVGAGI, per germline. The CDR3 sequence is CASTTPVSGYTF. In nucleotides, the CDR3 is TGTGCCAGCACAACCCCGGTGAGTGGCTACACCTTC.

The chain recombines TRBV11-2 with TRBJ1-6; 7 bases fit TRBD1. V gave up 5 bases and J gave up 2 bases; unmatched junction bases: 3. CDR3 length: 15 amino acids. Germline V CDR1 and CDR2: SGHAT, FQNNGV. The CDR3 loop reads CASSLGTAYNSPLHF. In DNA form, the CDR3 reads TGTGCCAGCAGCCTGGGGACAGCCTATAATTCACCCCTCCACTTT.

This chain joins TRBV4-1 and TRBJ1-4, with D possibly TRBD1 on 6 matching bases. The germline V and J ends were trimmed by 4 bases and 4 bases, with 13 bases remaining between them. Germline V gives CDR1 MGHRA, CDR2 YSYEKL. The CDR3 is 15 amino acids. The CDR3 reads CASSLGQMVNEKLFF. Written as DNA, the CDR3 is TGCGCCAGCAGCCTCGGACAGATGGTTAATGAAAAACTGTTTTTT.

The V and J genes are TRBV6-5 and TRBJ1-2; TRBD1 aligns across 8 bases. In germline, CDR1 is MNHEY, CDR2 SVGAGI. Losses at the gene ends were 4 bases for V and 0 bases for J; bases not matched to a gene: 1. The CDR3 length is 14 residues. For the CDR3, the DNA is TGTGCCAGCAGTTCGGGACAGGCTAACTATGGCTACACCTTC. This encodes CASSSGQANYGYTF.

This chain uses TRBV25-1 with TRBJ1-6; D remains ambiguous. Trimming stripped 2 bases from V and 5 bases from J, with 16 bases between. CDR3 length: 17 amino acids. The V gene's germline CDR1 is MGHDK and CDR2 SYGVNS. As DNA, the CDR3 is TGTGCCAGCAGTGAACTCGGACTCTTAGGGAATAATTCACCCCTCCACTTT. Protein sequence: CASSELGLLGNNSPLHF.

This clone has just one count. The chain employs TRBV19 and TRBJ1-2; no definite D call. There are 12 residues in the CDR3. CDR1 is LNHDA, CDR2 SQIVND, per germline (reference sequence). Trimming shortened V by 3 bases and J by 0 bases, and 2 bases separated the two germline ends. CDR3 sequence reads: CASSIANYGYTF. The CDR3 nucleotides are TGTGCCAGTAGTATTGCTAACTATGGCTACACCTTC.

The chain links TRBV28 to TRBJ2-2; D not certain. Germline values: CDR1 MDHEN, CDR2 SYDVKM. Deletions cut 5 bases from V and 4 bases from J, with 17 bases between. There are 16 residues in the CDR3. This CDR3 reads CASSPPSRLGTGELFF. In DNA form, the CDR3 reads TGTGCCAGCAGTCCTCCCTCTAGGCTGGGCACCGGGGAGCTGTTTTTT. The full variable domain, rest sourced from reference TRBV28 and TRBJ2-2, is DVKVTQSSRYLVKRTGEKVFLECVQDMDHENMFWYRQDPGLGLRLIYFSYDVKMKEKGDIPEGYSVSREKKERFSLILESASTNQTSMYLCASSPPSRLGTGELFFGEGSRLTVL.

The V call is TRBV2, the J call TRBJ1-1, with D possibly being TRBD1 (5 bases). Trimming took off 5 bases at V and 1 base at J, with 14 bases between the two ends. Germline V gene sequence: CDR1 SNHLY, CDR2 FYNNEI. This CDR3 region has 15 residues. CDR3 bases: TGTGCCAGCAGTCCCCCGGGACCGAGGAACACTGAAGCTTTCTTT. Translating it yields CASSPPGPRNTEAFF. Full variable domain (outside the CDR3, taken from reference TRBV2 and TRBJ1-1): EPEVTQTPSHQVTQMGQEVILRCVPISNHLYFYWYRQILGQKVEFLVSFYNNEISEKSEIFDDQFSVERPDGSNFTLKIRSTKLEDSAMYFCASSPPGPRNTEAFFGQGTRLTVV.

The rearrangement joins TRBV7-2 to TRBJ2-1, with D tentatively TRBD2 (5 bases). The V end was cut by 1 base, the J end by 4 bases, with 14 bases between. CDR1 and CDR2 (germline): SGHTA, FQGNSA. CDR3 length equals 16 residues. For the CDR3, the DNA is TGTGCCAGCAGCTTAGTGGGTGGAGGTAGATACAATGAGCAGTTCTTC. The encoded protein is CASSLVGGGRYNEQFF.

The V and J genes are TRBV9 and TRBJ1-1; D is uncertain. Trimming pared 5 bases from V and 1 base from J, leaving 12 bases between. Germline loops: CDR1 SGDLS, CDR2 YYNGEE. The CDR3 consists of 14 residues. This chain's CDR3 is CASRPPGRNTEAFF. The CDR3 nucleotides read TGTGCCAGCAGACCCCCGGGGAGGAACACTGAAGCTTTCTTT. The whole variable domain, filled in from reference TRBV9 and TRBJ1-1, reads DSGVTQTPKHLITATGQRVTLRCSPRSGDLSVYWYQQSLDQGLQFLIQYYNGEERAKGNILERFSAQQFPDLHSELNLSSLELGDSALYFCASRPPGRNTEAFFGQGTRLTVV.